The source of this T cell receptor beta chain is a study of early T cells in non-severe SARS-CoV-2 infection. This clonotype was recorded at least ten times. Germline V CDR1 and CDR2: KGHSH, LQKENI. The CDR3 has 15 amino acids. With 3 bases clipped from V and 2 bases from J, the junction kept 3 bases outside the gene matches. TCRdb passed the 5' RACE reads through MiXCR, listing each CDR3 protein once. The table lists some 58,000 distinct CDR3 sequences, approximately 10% of them singletons. The chain is built from TRBV18 and TRBJ1-5; TRBD1 aligns across 8 bases. The sequencing here drew on whole blood, taken at baseline. This clonotype was sampled from an adult who was a healthcare worker with PCR-confirmed SARS-CoV-2 infection or an uninfected control (not recorded which). The CDR3 reads CASSPPGQGNQPQHF. CDR3 nucleotides: TGTGCCAGCTCACCGCCGGGACAGGGCAATCAGCCCCAGCATTTT.